One and the same sample provided the 9 T cell receptor beta chains below, sequenced in a study of OX40 agonist ivuxolimab in advanced cancers. Measured with immunoSEQ multiplex PCR; TCRdb has only the in-frame clones, and not every one. The data show 70,000 to 85,000 clones, just over 85% seen once. Sequences were derived from CD4+ or CD8+ T cells sorted from blood, sampled in a trial of the OX40 agonist ivuxolimab. The receptors originated from an adult with an advanced solid tumor such as melanoma, head and neck, liver or kidney cancer.

The V gene is TRBV28, the J gene TRBJ1-5, with no clear D. Germline V gene data show CDR1 as MDHEN and CDR2 as SYDVKM. Deletions cut 6 bases from V and 9 bases from J, with 9 bases between. This CDR3 region has 11 residues. The CDR3 DNA sequence: TGTGCCAGCAGGGCCATAGGGCCCCAGCATTTT. Translating it yields CASRAIGPQHF.

The chain joins TRBV11-3 to TRBJ2-2; no clear D. Germline CDR1 SGHNT, CDR2 YENEEA. V was clipped by 7 bases and J by 5 bases, with 14 bases between them. CDR3 length: 14 residues. CDR3 DNA sequence: TGTGCCAGCATCCCTCTGCTCCCGACCGGGGAGCTGTTTTTT. This codes for CASIPLLPTGELFF. Using reference TRBV11-3 and TRBJ2-2 for the parts outside the CDR3, the full variable domain is EAGVVQSPRYKIIEKKQPVAFWCNPISGHNTLYWYLQNLGQGPELLIRYENEEAVDDSQLPKDRFSAERLKGVDSTLKIQPAELGDSAVYLCASIPLLPTGELFFGEGSRLTVL.

The chain uses TRBV7-8 and TRBJ2-7; the D gene could be TRBD1 or TRBD2 (6 bases each). There are 16 residues in the CDR3. Trimming pared 4 bases from V and 3 bases from J, leaving 19 bases between. Germline assignment: CDR1 SGHVS and CDR2 FQNEAQ. CDR3 in amino acids: CASSSLQGWGGYEQYF. The CDR3 DNA reads as TGTGCCAGCAGCTCCCTACAGGGATGGGGAGGCTACGAGCAGTACTTC.

V usage is TRBV5-6 and J usage is TRBJ2-2, with 7 bases fitting TRBD2. The germline V gene encodes CDR1 SGHDT and CDR2 YYEEEE. The CDR3 extends over 16 amino acids. V lost 3 bases to trimming and J lost 3 bases; unmatched junction nucleotides: 8. This CDR3 reads CASSYGLAEDTGELFF. DNA for the CDR3: TGTGCCAGCAGCTACGGGCTAGCGGAAGACACCGGGGAGCTGTTTTTT. The entire variable domain, with the rest obtained from reference TRBV5-6 and TRBJ2-2, is as follows: DAGVTQSPTHLIKTRGQQVTLRCSPKSGHDTVSWYQQALGQGPQFIFQYYEEEERQRGNFPDRFSGHQFPNYSSELNVNALLLGDSALYLCASSYGLAEDTGELFFGEGSRLTVL.

The chain combines TRBV5-6 with TRBJ2-3; possibly TRBD2 for D (6 bases). Germline CDR1 reads SGHDT; CDR2 reads YYEEEE. V was trimmed by 2 bases and J by 3 bases, leaving 10 bases between them. The CDR3 is 14 amino acids. CDR3 sequence: CASSFWGGTDTQYF. The CDR3 bases are TGTGCCAGCAGCTTCTGGGGAGGTACAGATACGCAGTATTTT. Supplemented by reference TRBV5-6 and TRBJ2-3, the full variable domain reads DAGVTQSPTHLIKTRGQQVTLRCSPKSGHDTVSWYQQALGQGPQFIFQYYEEEERQRGNFPDRFSGHQFPNYSSELNVNALLLGDSALYLCASSFWGGTDTQYFGPGTRLTVL.

The rearrangement joins TRBV11-1 to TRBJ2-7; TRBD1 agrees at 8 bases. V was pared by 5 bases and J by 3 bases, with 12 bases of the junction left unmatched. This CDR3 is built from 16 residues. Looked up from germline, CDR1 is SGHAT and CDR2 is FQDESV (reference sequence). CDR3 residues: CASSNHGTGSFYEQYF. Written as DNA, the CDR3 is TGTGCCAGCAGCAACCACGGGACAGGCTCGTTCTACGAGCAGTACTTC.

The rearrangement uses TRBV11-3 and TRBJ2-3; 7 bases match TRBD1. The CDR3 is 14 residues long. CDR1 SGHNT and CDR2 YENEEA come from the germline V gene. J lost 5 bases, V lost 0 bases, and 2 bases had no gene match. The CDR3 is CASSLEGGEDTQYF. The CDR3, as DNA: TGTGCCAGCAGCTTAGAAGGGGGCGAAGATACGCAGTATTTT.

DNA for the CDR3: TGTGCCAGCAGCCTCGGGACTAGAGACAATGAGCAGTTCTTC. Its translation is CASSLGTRDNEQFF. The chain is built from TRBV7-6 and TRBJ2-1; TRBD2 agrees at 8 bases. V dropped 5 bases and J dropped 5; count of bases not matched to a gene: 5. This CDR3 comprises 14 residues. CDR1 is SGHVS, CDR2 FNYEAQ, per germline.

This chain connects TRBV5-1 to TRBJ1-2; no firm D call. Germline-derived CDR1 and CDR2 are SGHRS and YFSETQ. V was trimmed by 3 bases and J by 4 bases, leaving 7 bases between them. The CDR3 contains 12 residues. The CDR3 DNA sequence: TGCGCCAGCAGCTCGTCTACCTATGGCTACACCTTC. This translates into CASSSSTYGYTF.